What follows describes a single T cell receptor beta chain. Its antigen is unknown. Using its own MiXCR run on the reads, TCRdb lists one record per CDR3 protein. The sample records 900,000 to 950,000 distinct CDR3 sequences, approximately 31% being singletons. The CDR3 is made up of 16 amino acids. Per the germline V gene, CDR1 is SNHLY and CDR2 is FYNNEI. V was clipped by 0 bases and J by 2 bases, with 12 bases between them. These data come from a study of T cell repertoires in cytomegalovirus infection. Study in general: Recently identified HLA-C-restricted CMV epitopes were among the peptides used. Both a matching HLA type and CMV infection were indicated by public TCR beta signatures.

Whole-study findings and limits: Individuals carrying CMV plus the relevant HLA were identified by cumulative frequency of public TCR beta families. Predominance within the ex vivo response was attributable to HLA-C-restricted CMV-specific TCR beta clonotypes.

The receptor comes from a human donor in good health (CMV status not recorded). Some clones in this sample may be carry-over from other donors' samples. V is TRBV2 and J is TRBJ2-3; D gene uncertain. Sequenced here: cultured CD8+ T cells from PBMCs, sampled from culture after CMV antigen stimulation. CDR3 amino acids: CASSEASVTFTDTQYF. CDR3 coding DNA: TGTGCCAGCAGTGAAGCCTCAGTGACGTTCACAGATACGCAGTATTTT.